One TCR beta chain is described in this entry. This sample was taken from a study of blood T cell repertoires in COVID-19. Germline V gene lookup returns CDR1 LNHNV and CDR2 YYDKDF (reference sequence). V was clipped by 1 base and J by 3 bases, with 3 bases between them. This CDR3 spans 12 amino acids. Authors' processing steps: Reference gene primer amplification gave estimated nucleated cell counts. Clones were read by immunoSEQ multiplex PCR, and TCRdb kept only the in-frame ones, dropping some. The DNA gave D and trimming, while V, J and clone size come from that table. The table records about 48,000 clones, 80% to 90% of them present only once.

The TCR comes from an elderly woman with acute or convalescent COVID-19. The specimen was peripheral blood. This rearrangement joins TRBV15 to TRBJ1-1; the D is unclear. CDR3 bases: TGTGCCACCAGCAGAGCCGACACTGAAGCTTTCTTT. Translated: CATSRADTEAFF.